The entry below gives a single TCR beta chain sequence along with its context. This sample was taken from a study of CD8+CD57+ T cells in acquired aplastic anemia. By flow cytometry, patients selected for sequencing had shown an expansion of CD8+CD57+ cells. Germline V lookup: CDR1 ENHRY, CDR2 SYGVKD. There are 15 residues in the CDR3. V dropped 5 bases and J dropped 2; count of bases not matched to a gene: 6. TCR beta VDJ and CDR3 profiling used genomic DNA as template. One entry per CDR3 protein results from TCRdb running MiXCR on the reads. The sample holds over 150,000 distinct CDR3 sequences; about 52% are singletons and the top ten take less than 15%.

The sample taken for sequencing was sorted CD4+, CD8+, or CD8+CD57+ T cells (not recorded which) from PBMCs. This TCR came from a human donor with aplastic anemia. This chain links TRBV10-3 with TRBJ2-1, with 7 bases matching TRBD1. CDR3 loop: CAISRDSEPYNEQFF. DNA of the CDR3: TGTGCCATCAGTCGGGACAGCGAACCCTACAATGAGCAGTTCTTC.